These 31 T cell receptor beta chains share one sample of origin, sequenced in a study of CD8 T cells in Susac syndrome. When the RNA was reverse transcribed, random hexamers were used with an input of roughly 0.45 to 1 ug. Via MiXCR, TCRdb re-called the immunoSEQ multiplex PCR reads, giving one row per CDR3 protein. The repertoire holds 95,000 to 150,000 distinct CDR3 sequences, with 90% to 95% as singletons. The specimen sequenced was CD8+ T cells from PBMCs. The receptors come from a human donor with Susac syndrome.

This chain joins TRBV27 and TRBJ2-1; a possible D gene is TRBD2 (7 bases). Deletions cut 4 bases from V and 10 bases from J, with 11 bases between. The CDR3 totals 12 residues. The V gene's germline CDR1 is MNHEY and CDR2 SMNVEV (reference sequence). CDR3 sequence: CASSYGGGEQFF. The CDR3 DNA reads TGTGCCAGCAGTTATGGCGGGGGCGAGCAGTTCTTC.

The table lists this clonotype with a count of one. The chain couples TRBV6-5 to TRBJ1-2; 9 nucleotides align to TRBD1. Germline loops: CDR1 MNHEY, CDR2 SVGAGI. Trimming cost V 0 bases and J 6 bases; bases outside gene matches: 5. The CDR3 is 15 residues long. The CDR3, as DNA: TGTGCCAGCAGTTACTCCCGACAGGGGGTAAATGGCTACACCTTC. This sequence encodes CASSYSRQGVNGYTF.

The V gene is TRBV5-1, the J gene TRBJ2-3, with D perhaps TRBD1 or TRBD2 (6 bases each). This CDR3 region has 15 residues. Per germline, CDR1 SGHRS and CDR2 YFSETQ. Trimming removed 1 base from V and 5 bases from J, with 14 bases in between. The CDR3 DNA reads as TGCGCCAGCAGCTTGAAGGGGGGCCTTGAAGATACGCAGTATTTT. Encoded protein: CASSLKGGLEDTQYF.

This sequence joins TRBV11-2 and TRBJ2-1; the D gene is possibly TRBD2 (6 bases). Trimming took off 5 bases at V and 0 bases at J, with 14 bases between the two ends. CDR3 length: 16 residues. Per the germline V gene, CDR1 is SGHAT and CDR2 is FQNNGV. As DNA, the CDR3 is TGTGCCAGCAGCCCCCCCGGACTACCCTCCTACAATGAGCAGTTCTTC. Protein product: CASSPPGLPSYNEQFF.

CDR3 sequence reads: CAWSVGENTEAFF. The CDR3 nucleotides are TGTGCCTGGAGTGTAGGAGAGAACACTGAAGCTTTCTTT. The chain joins TRBV30 to TRBJ1-1; D gene uncertain. The CDR3 runs to 13 residues. Germline V CDR1 and CDR2: GTSNPN, SVGIG (reference sequence). V shed 0 bases and J shed 1 base, with 6 bases lying between them.

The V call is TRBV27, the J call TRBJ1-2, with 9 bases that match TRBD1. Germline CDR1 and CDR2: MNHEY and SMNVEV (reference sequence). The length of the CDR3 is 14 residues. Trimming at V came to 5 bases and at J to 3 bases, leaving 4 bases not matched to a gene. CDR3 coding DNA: TGTGCCAGCAGTCCAGGGACAGGGTACTATGGCTACACCTTC. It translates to CASSPGTGYYGYTF.

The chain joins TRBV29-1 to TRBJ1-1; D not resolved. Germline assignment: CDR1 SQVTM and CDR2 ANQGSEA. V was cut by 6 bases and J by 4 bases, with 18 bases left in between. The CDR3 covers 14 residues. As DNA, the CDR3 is TGCAGCGTGGGCGGGGAGACCCTTAGCACTGAAGCTTTCTTT. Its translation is CSVGGETLSTEAFF.

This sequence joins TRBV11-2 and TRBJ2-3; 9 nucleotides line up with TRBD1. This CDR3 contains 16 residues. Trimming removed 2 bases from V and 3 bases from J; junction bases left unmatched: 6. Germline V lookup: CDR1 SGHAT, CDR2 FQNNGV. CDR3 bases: TGTGCCAGCAGCTTACCCCGGACAGGGGAGACAGATACGCAGTATTTT. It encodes CASSLPRTGETDTQYF.

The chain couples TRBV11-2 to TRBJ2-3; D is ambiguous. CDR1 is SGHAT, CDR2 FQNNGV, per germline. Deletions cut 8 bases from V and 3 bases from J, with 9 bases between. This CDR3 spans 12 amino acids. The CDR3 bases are TGTGCCAGCGGCGGAGCAACAGATACGCAGTATTTT. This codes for CASGGATDTQYF.

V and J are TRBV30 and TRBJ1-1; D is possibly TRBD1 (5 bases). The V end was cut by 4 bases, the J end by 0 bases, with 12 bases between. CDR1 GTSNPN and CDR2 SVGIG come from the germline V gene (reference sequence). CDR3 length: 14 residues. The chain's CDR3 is CAWIDRPMNTEAFF. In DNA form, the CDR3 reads TGTGCCTGGATCGACAGACCGATGAACACTGAAGCTTTCTTT.

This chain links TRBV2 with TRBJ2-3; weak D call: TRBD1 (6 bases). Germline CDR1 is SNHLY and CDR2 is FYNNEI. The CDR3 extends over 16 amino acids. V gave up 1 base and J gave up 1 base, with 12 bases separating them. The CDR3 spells CASSEDQDRGTDTQYF. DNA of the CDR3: TGTGCCAGCAGTGAAGATCAGGACAGAGGCACAGATACGCAGTATTTT.

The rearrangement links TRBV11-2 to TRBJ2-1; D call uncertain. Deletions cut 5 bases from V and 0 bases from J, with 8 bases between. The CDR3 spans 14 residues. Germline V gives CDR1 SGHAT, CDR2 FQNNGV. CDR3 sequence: CASSEGRSYNEQFF. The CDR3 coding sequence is TGTGCCAGCAGCGAAGGACGCTCCTACAATGAGCAGTTCTTC.

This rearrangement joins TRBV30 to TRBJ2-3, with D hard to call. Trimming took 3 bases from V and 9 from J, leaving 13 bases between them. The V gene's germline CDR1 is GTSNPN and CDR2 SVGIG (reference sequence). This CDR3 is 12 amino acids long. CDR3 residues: CAWRPPRSTQYF. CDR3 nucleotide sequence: TGTGCCTGGAGACCACCCCGCTCCACGCAGTATTTT.

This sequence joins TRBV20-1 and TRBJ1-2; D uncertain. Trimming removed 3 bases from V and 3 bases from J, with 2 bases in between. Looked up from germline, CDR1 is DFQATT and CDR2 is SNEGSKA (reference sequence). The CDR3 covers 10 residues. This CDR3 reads CSARDYGYTF. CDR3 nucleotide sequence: TGCAGTGCTAGGGACTATGGCTACACCTTC.

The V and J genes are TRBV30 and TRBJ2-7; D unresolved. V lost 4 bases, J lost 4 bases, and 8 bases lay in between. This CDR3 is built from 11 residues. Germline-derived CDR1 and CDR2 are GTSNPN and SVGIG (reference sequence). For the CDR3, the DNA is TGTGCCTGGACAGAGAAATACGAGCAGTACTTC. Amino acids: CAWTEKYEQYF.

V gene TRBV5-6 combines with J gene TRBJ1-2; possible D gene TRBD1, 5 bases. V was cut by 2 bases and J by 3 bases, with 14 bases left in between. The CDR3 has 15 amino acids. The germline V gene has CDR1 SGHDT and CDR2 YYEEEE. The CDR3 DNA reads TGTGCCAGCAGCTTTTATCAGGGCCTCGACTATGGCTACACCTTC. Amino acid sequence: CASSFYQGLDYGYTF.

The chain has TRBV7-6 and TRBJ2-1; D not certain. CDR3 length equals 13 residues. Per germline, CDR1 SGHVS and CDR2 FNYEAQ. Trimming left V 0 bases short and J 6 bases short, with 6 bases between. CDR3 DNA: TGTGCCAGCAGCTTAGCCCAGCCCAATGAGCAGTTCTTC. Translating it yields CASSLAQPNEQFF.

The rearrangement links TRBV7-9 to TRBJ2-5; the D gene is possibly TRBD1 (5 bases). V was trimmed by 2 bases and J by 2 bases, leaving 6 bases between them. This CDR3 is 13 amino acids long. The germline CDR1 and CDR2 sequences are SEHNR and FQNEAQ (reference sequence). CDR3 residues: CASSLRQQETQYF. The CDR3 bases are TGTGCCAGCAGCTTAAGACAGCAAGAGACCCAGTACTTC.

In nucleotides, the CDR3 is TGCGCCAGCAGCCAAGTCAAGCGGGGGCAAGACTACGAGCAGTACTTC. It specifies CASSQVKRGQDYEQYF. This rearrangement joins TRBV4-1 to TRBJ2-7; 8 nucleotides line up with TRBD2. V was pared by 1 base and J by 3 bases, with 8 bases of the junction left unmatched. This CDR3 has 16 residues. Germline V gives CDR1 MGHRA, CDR2 YSYEKL.

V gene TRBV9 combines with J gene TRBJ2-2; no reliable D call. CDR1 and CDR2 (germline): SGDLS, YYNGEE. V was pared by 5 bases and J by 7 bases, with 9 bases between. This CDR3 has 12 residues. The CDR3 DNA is TGTGCCAGCAGGGCAGTTAGCGGGGAGCTGTTTTTT. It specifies CASRAVSGELFF.

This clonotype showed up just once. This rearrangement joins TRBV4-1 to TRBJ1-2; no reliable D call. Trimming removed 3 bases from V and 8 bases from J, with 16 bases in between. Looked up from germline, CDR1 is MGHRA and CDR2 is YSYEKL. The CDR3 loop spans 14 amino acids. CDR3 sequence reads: CASSHTRGPGGYTF. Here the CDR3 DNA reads TGCGCCAGCAGCCACACCCGAGGGCCCGGAGGCTACACCTTC.

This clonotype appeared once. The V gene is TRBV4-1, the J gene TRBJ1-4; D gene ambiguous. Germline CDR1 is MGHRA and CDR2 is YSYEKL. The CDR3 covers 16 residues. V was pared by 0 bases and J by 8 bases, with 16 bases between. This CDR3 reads CASSQDLPPTGEKLFF. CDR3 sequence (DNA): TGCGCCAGCAGCCAAGATTTACCTCCAACGGGGGAAAAACTGTTTTTT.

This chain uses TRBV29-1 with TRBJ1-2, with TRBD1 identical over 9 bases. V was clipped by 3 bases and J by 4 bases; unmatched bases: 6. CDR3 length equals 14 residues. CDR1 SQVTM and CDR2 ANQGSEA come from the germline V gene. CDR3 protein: CSVDPGQGLYGYTF. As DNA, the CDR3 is TGCAGCGTTGACCCTGGACAGGGGCTCTATGGCTACACCTTC.

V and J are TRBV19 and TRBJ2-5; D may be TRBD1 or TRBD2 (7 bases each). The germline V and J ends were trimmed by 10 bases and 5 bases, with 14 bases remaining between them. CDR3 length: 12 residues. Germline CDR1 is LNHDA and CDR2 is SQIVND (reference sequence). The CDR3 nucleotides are TGTGCCACCCGCCAGGGGGGGGAGACCCAGTACTTC. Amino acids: CATRQGGETQYF.

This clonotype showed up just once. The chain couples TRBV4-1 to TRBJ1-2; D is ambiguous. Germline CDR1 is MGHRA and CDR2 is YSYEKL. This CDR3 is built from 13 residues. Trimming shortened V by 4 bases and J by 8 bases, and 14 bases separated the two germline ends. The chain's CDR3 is CASSPPSWGGYTF. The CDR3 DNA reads TGCGCCAGCAGCCCCCCAAGCTGGGGAGGCTACACCTTC.

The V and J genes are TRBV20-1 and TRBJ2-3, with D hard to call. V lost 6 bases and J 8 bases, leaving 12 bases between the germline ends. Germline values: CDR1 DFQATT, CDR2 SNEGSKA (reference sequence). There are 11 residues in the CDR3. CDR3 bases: TGCAGTGCACCTGATGTAGTTACGCAGTATTTT. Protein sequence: CSAPDVVTQYF.

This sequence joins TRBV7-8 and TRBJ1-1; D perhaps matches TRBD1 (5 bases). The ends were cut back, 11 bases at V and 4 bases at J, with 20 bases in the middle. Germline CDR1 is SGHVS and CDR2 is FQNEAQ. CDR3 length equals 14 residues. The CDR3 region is CAAKGAGGGTEAFF. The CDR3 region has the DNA TGTGCCGCTAAAGGGGCAGGAGGAGGCACTGAAGCTTTCTTT.

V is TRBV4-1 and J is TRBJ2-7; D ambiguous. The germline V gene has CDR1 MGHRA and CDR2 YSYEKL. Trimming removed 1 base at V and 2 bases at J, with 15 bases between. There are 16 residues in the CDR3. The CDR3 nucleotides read TGCGCCAGCAGCCAAGGGCTAGGTCAGCGCGCCTACGAGCAGTACTTC. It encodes CASSQGLGQRAYEQYF.

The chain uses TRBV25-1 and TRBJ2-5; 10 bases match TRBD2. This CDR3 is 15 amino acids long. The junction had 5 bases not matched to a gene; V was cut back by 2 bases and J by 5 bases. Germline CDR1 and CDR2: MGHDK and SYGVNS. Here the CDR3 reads CASSEILAGVETQYF. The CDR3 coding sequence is TGTGCCAGCAGTGAAATTCTAGCGGGGGTGGAGACCCAGTACTTC. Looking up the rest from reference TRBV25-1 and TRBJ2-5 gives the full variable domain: EADIYQTPRYLVIGTGKKITLECSQTMGHDKMYWYQQDPGMELHLIHYSYGVNSTEKGDLSSESTVSRIRTEHFPLTLESARPSHTSQYLCASSEILAGVETQYFGPGTRLLVL.

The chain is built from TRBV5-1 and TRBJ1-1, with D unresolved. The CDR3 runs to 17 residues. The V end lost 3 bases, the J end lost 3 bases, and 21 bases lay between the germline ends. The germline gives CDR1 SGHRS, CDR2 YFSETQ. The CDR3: CASSWAPAAYEDTEAFF. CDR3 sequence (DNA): TGCGCCAGCAGCTGGGCCCCGGCCGCCTATGAGGACACTGAAGCTTTCTTT.

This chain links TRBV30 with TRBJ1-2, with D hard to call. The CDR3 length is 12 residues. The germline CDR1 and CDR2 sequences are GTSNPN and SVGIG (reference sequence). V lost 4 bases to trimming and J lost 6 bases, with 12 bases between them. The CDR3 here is CAWTRLADGYTF. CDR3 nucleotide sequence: TGTGCCTGGACTCGGTTGGCGGATGGCTACACCTTC.